Below are 8 T cell receptor beta chains sequenced from a single sample in a study of blood T cell repertoires in COVID-19. Assay used: immunoSEQ multiplex PCR; TCRdb lists only in-frame clones, some missing. The sample includes about 140,000 clones, 70% to 90% of them seen just once. Sequencing input: peripheral blood. All receptors come from a man between 65 and 80 years old with acute or convalescent COVID-19.

As regards this clone: Other nucleotide sequences in the sample specify the same CDR3. This rearrangement joins TRBV6-5 to TRBJ1-2; 10 positions match TRBD1. This CDR3 comprises 14 residues. With V trimmed by 5 bases and J by 3 bases, 3 bases remained unmatched. Germline CDR1 reads MNHEY; CDR2 reads SVGAGI. The chain's CDR3 is CASSPGTGDYGYTF. DNA for the CDR3: TGTGCCAGCAGTCCGGGGACAGGGGACTATGGCTACACCTTC.

The rearrangement joins TRBV2 to TRBJ2-7, with D possibly TRBD2 on 5 matching bases. Germline lookup yields CDR1 SNHLY and CDR2 FYNNEI. Trimming took off 5 bases at V and 0 bases at J, with 14 bases between the two ends. The length of the CDR3 is 15 residues. Here the CDR3 reads CASSKGQRISYEQYF. CDR3 DNA: TGTGCCAGCAGTAAGGGCCAGCGGATCTCCTACGAGCAGTACTTC.

This chain uses TRBV7-9 with TRBJ2-2; 10 nucleotides align to TRBD2. The trim removed 5 bases at V and 7 bases at J, leaving 10 bases unmatched. Looked up from germline, CDR1 is SEHNR and CDR2 is FQNEAQ (reference sequence). CDR3 length equals 16 residues. For the CDR3, the DNA is TGTGCCAGCAGCCACCCCAGCGGGGGGGCGAACGGGGAGCTGTTTTTT. Translation: CASSHPSGGANGELFF.

The chain carries TRBV28 and TRBJ1-6; the match to TRBD1 covers 8 bases. The CDR3 totals 14 residues. The germline CDR1 and CDR2 sequences are MDHEN and SYDVKM. After removal of 8 bases from V and 7 bases from J, the junction contained 7 bases not matched to a gene. The CDR3 sequence is CASDRTGRNSPLHF. DNA of the CDR3: TGTGCCAGCGACAGGACAGGGCGGAATTCACCCCTCCACTTT.

This clone was found a few times. One junction end does not reproduce the germline sequence, and a read error may be involved. The rearrangement uses TRBV2 and TRBJ2-5; tentative D call: TRBD1 (5 bases). The CDR3 is made up of 12 amino acids. Germline V gives CDR1 SNHLY, CDR2 FYNNEI. In DNA, the CDR3 is TGTGCCAGCAATGAAGGGGCAGGGACCCAGTACTTC. This encodes CASNEGAGTQYF.

The V gene is TRBV5-4, the J gene TRBJ1-1; D ambiguous. CDR1 SGHNT and CDR2 YYREEE come from the germline V gene (reference sequence). CDR3 length equals 13 residues. The germline V and J ends were trimmed by 4 bases and 6 bases, with 13 bases remaining between them. As DNA, the CDR3 is TGTGCCAGCAGCCTCGCGGGAAGGCCTGAAGCTTTCTTT. Translation gives CASSLAGRPEAFF.

The V call is TRBV5-1, the J call TRBJ1-4, with D uncertain. Germline CDR1 SGHRS, CDR2 YFSETQ. The CDR3 runs 13 residues. Trimming stripped 7 bases from V and 1 base from J, with 8 bases between. Here the CDR3 DNA reads TGCGCCAGCTCTGAGCAAACTAATGAAAAACTGTTTTTT. Protein sequence: CASSEQTNEKLFF.

Details on this clone: Other nucleotide sequences from this sample produce the same CDR3. The rearrangement joins TRBV11-2 to TRBJ1-1; unclear D gene. CDR3 length: 13 residues. Germline V CDR1 and CDR2: SGHAT, FQNNGV. The V end was cut by 1 base, the J end by 0 bases, with 3 bases between. DNA of the CDR3: TGTGCCAGCAGCTTAGCTTTGAACACTGAAGCTTTCTTT. Its protein product is CASSLALNTEAFF. Based on the CDR3 plus reference TRBV11-2 and TRBJ1-1, the full variable domain is EAGVAQSPRYKIIEKRQSVAFWCNPISGHATLYWYQQILGQGPKLLIQFQNNGVVDDSQLPKDRFSAERLKGVDSTLKIQPAKLEDSAVYLCASSLALNTEAFFGQGTRLTVV.